The source of this T cell receptor (beta chain) is a study of shared clonotypes between healthy human individuals. Study-wide results and caveats: At large depth, rarefaction still showed sorted-subset sequencing to be incomplete. Donors were few, which limited the genetic and exposure-history diversity represented.

The CDR3 runs 15 residues. In germline, CDR1 is MGHDK, CDR2 SYGVNS. Trimming removed 2 bases at V and 0 bases at J, with 10 bases between. Sequenced by immunoSEQ multiplex PCR; TCRdb stores in-frame clones only, minus some. The profile shows around 2.3 million clones, more than 90% of them singletons. Healthy and HIV-negative, the adult donors had no recent acute infections or vaccinations. Into CD45RA+ naive and CD45RA-negative memory subsets, the CD4+ cells were split. In regard to this clone: Its antigen is undetermined.

The sequence was collected from a man between 18 and 29 years old in good health. The sample taken for sequencing was naive CD4+ T cells sorted from blood. Noted subset: CD45RA+ positively selected. The V gene is TRBV25-1, the J gene TRBJ1-1, with D hard to call. CDR3 sequence reads: CASSERKDLNTEAFF. CDR3 DNA sequence: TGTGCCAGCAGTGAAAGGAAGGACCTGAACACTGAAGCTTTCTTT. Together with reference TRBV25-1 and TRBJ1-1, the CDR3 gives the full variable domain: EADIYQTPRYLVIGTGKKITLECSQTMGHDKMYWYQQDPGMELHLIHYSYGVNSTEKGDLSSESTVSRIRTEHFPLTLESARPSHTSQYLCASSERKDLNTEAFFGQGTRLTVV.